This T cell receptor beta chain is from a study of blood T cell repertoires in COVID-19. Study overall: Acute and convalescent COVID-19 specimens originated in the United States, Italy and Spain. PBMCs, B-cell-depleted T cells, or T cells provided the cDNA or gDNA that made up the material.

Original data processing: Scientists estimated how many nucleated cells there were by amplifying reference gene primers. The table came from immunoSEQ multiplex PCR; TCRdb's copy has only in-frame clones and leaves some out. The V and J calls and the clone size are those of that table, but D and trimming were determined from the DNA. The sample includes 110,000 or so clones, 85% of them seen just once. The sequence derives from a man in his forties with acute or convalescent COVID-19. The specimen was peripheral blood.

This CDR3 is CASSGGDRAPGENTGELFF. Written as DNA, the CDR3 is TGCGCCAGCAGCGGTGGTGACAGGGCCCCGGGGGAGAACACCGGGGAGCTGTTTTTT. The V gene is TRBV5-1, the J gene TRBJ2-2, with D possibly matching TRBD1 (7 bases). Germline lookup yields CDR1 SGHRS and CDR2 YFSETQ. The CDR3 has 19 residues. Trimming shortened V by 4 bases and J by 1 base, and 23 bases separated the two germline ends.